These 30 T cell receptor beta chains were all obtained from the same sample, sequenced in a study of T cells after yellow fever vaccination (dated by TCRdb to the late 2010s). What this sample's treatment or condition label stands for: live attenuated yellow fever vaccine strain. Libraries were prepared through 5' RACE. Instrument on record: Illumina NovaSeq 6000. The public reads were reprocessed in TCRdb via fastp at Q25 and MiXCR, keeping in-frame beta chains. Merged by CDR3 protein, the rows form single entries marked with the most common genes and DNA. This sample lists about 340,000 distinct CDR3 sequences; around 13% were detected once. The ten largest make up 2.5% to 3.5% of the sample. The starting material was CD4+ T cells sorted from PBMCs, obtained 15 days after the yellow fever booster vaccination. All receptors derive from a man aged 18 to 29 who received the YFV17D yellow fever vaccine.

This clonotype was seen only a few times. The chain is built from TRBV6-6 and TRBJ1-5, with D possibly TRBD1 on 5 matching bases. This CDR3 has 15 amino acids. Trimming removed 2 bases at V and 4 bases at J, with 12 bases between. Germline-derived CDR1 and CDR2 are MNHNY and SVGAGI (reference sequence). The CDR3 nucleotides read TGTGCCAGCAGTTACCGGAGCGGGGGGAATCAGCCCCAGCATTTT. It is translated as CASSYRSGGNQPQHF.

The chain couples TRBV20-1 to TRBJ2-5; D is unresolved. The ends were cut back, 3 bases at V and 0 bases at J, with 2 bases in the middle. The CDR3 covers 11 residues. The germline CDR1 and CDR2 sequences are DFQATT and SNEGSKA (reference sequence). CDR3 amino acids: CSARNQETQYF. The CDR3 DNA reads TGCAGTGCTAGGAACCAAGAGACCCAGTACTTC.

This clonotype was found a few times. This chain links TRBV6-2 or TRBV6-3 with TRBJ1-5; D remains ambiguous. Trimming cost V 6 bases and J 2 bases, with 11 bases left between them. The length of the CDR3 is 14 residues. Germline assignment: CDR1 MNHEY and CDR2 SVGEGT. CDR3 nucleotides: TGTGCCAGCAGCGAGCGAAACGGCAATCAGCCCCAGCATTTT. Translated: CASSERNGNQPQHF.

The chain recombines TRBV20-1 with TRBJ1-1; 7 bases fit TRBD1. Germline V gene lookup returns CDR1 DFQATT and CDR2 SNEGSKA (reference sequence). The CDR3 loop spans 18 amino acids. Trimming cost V 6 bases and J 11 bases; bases outside gene matches: 30. CDR3 protein: CSATERDRERGRGREAFF. The CDR3 DNA sequence: TGCAGTGCCACTGAGAGAGACAGGGAGAGAGGGAGAGGCCGAGAGGCTTTCTTT.

This sequence joins TRBV5-6 and TRBJ2-2; D is unresolved. V was trimmed by 2 bases and J by 5 bases, leaving 22 bases between them. Germline V gene lookup returns CDR1 SGHDT and CDR2 YYEEEE. The CDR3 contains 18 residues. CDR3 nucleotide sequence: TGTGCCAGCAGCTTTCTTCCGAAGACCCGGCGGTGGACCGGGGAGCTGTTTTTT. Its translation: CASSFLPKTRRWTGELFF.

This clonotype was seen a handful of times. V gene TRBV19 combines with J gene TRBJ2-5; 7 nucleotides agree with TRBD1. The CDR3 has 16 residues. V trimming: 7 bases; J trimming: 2 bases; junction bases outside the gene matches: 13. Germline-derived CDR1 and CDR2 are LNHDA and SQIVND (reference sequence). This CDR3 reads CASKNRGNGPQETQYF. The CDR3 DNA reads as TGTGCCAGTAAAAACAGGGGCAACGGCCCACAAGAGACCCAGTACTTC.

The chain employs TRBV21-1 and TRBJ2-4; the table's D call of TRBD1 was not tested on the DNA. TRBV21-1 is deemed a pseudogene. This CDR3 contains 14 residues. This CDR3 is CASRPGTGPNIQYF. CDR3 nucleotide sequence: TGTGCCAGCCGCCCCGGGACAGGACCAAACATTCAGTACTTC.

The V call is TRBV5-1, the J call TRBJ2-7; 9 bases map to TRBD2. This CDR3 contains 15 residues. The junction had 7 bases not matched to a gene; V was cut back by 0 bases and J by 6 bases. CDR1 is SGHRS and CDR2 is YFSETQ in the germline V gene. This CDR3 is CASSLELSGGSEQYF. Here the CDR3 DNA reads TGCGCCAGCAGCTTGGAACTAAGCGGGGGGTCCGAGCAGTACTTC.

This clonotype was detected a few times. This sequence joins TRBV7-8 and TRBJ2-2; TRBD1 is a possible D gene (6 bases). This CDR3 has 15 amino acids. Germline V gene data show CDR1 as SGHVS and CDR2 as FQNEAQ. The V end lost 4 bases, the J end lost 2 bases, and 11 bases lay between the germline ends. The CDR3 nucleotides read TGTGCCAGCAGCTCCGACAGGCTCAACACCGGGGAGCTGTTTTTT. Amino acid sequence: CASSSDRLNTGELFF.

The sample holds a few counts of this clonotype. The chain joins TRBV2 to TRBJ1-1; 7 bases are a match to TRBD1. The CDR3 has 13 amino acids. From germline, CDR1 is SNHLY and CDR2 FYNNEI. Trimming at V came to 9 bases and at J to 4 bases, leaving 8 bases not matched to a gene. The CDR3 bases are TGTGCCAGTACAGGGGAAGCGGCCACTGAAGCTTTCTTT. Translated: CASTGEAATEAFF.

This clonotype was seen a handful of times. The chain links TRBV28 to TRBJ2-1; 8 bases line up with TRBD1. CDR1 is MDHEN, CDR2 SYDVKM, per germline. This CDR3 has 15 amino acids. Trimming removed 11 bases from V and 6 bases from J; junction bases left unmatched: 15. CDR3 coding DNA: TGTGCCGCCTTAGGGTCTGGACAGGGCTCCAATGAGCAGTTCTTC. Translating it yields CAALGSGQGSNEQFF.

This clonotype was detected only a few times. V and J are TRBV20-1 and TRBJ2-3; 8 bases line up with TRBD2. The trim removed 6 bases at V and 4 bases at J, leaving 12 bases unmatched. Germline V gene data show CDR1 as DFQATT and CDR2 as SNEGSKA (reference sequence). The CDR3 length is 15 residues. CDR3 sequence: CSALVPSGGADTQYF. The CDR3 region has the DNA TGCAGTGCGCTAGTACCCAGCGGGGGAGCAGATACGCAGTATTTT.

This chain joins TRBV5-5 and TRBJ2-2; D might be TRBD1 (5 bases). This CDR3 is built from 18 residues. V was cut by 2 bases and J by 2 bases, with 19 bases left in between. Germline V gives CDR1 SGHKS, CDR2 YYEKEE (reference sequence). In nucleotides, the CDR3 is TGTGCCAGCAGCTTCTTGGGCCACACCAGGGCTAACACCGGGGAGCTGTTTTTT. Its protein is CASSFLGHTRANTGELFF.

This clonotype was counted only a few times. The chain couples TRBV2 to TRBJ2-7; D tentatively fits TRBD1 or TRBD2 (7 bases each). The CDR3 is 12 residues long. Deletions cut 8 bases from V and 6 bases from J, with 14 bases between. CDR1 is SNHLY, CDR2 FYNNEI, per germline. The CDR3 DNA is TGTGCCAGCGGCCAGGGGGAGGGCGAGCAGTACTTC. This translates into CASGQGEGEQYF.

The J gene is TRBJ1-5, the V gene TRBV21-1; TRBD1 is the table's D call, not checked against the DNA. TRBV21-1 is a pseudogene. The CDR3 has 22 residues. The CDR3 reads CASSKAKRVCSDRSYSNQPQHF. The CDR3 DNA sequence: TGTGCCAGCAGCAAAGCAAAACGCGTCTGTTCGGACAGAAGTTATAGCAATCAGCCCCAGCATTTT.

This chain links TRBV7-2 with TRBJ2-1; no clear D gene. This CDR3 is built from 14 residues. The germline V gene encodes CDR1 SGHTA and CDR2 FQGNSA. With 2 bases removed from V and 7 bases from J, the gap between germline ends came to 12 bases. The CDR3 spells CASSLMVAANEQFF. The CDR3, as DNA: TGTGCCAGCAGCTTAATGGTGGCAGCAAATGAGCAGTTCTTC.

The chain joins TRBV4-2 to TRBJ2-4, with 12 nucleotides matching TRBD2. The CDR3 spans 17 residues. Germline CDR1 reads LGHNA; CDR2 reads YNFKEQ. The V and J ends lost 1 base and 3 bases, in that order; junction bases with no gene match: 4. The CDR3 DNA follows: TGTGCCAGCAGCCAAGCTAGCGGGGGGGGTGGCAAAAACATTCAGTACTTC. This sequence encodes CASSQASGGGGKNIQYF.

The J gene is TRBJ1-6, the V gene TRBV18; no clear D gene. There are 17 residues in the CDR3. CDR1 is KGHSH, CDR2 LQKENI, per germline. V was trimmed by 4 bases and J by 0 bases, leaving 13 bases between them. In nucleotides, the CDR3 is TGTGCCAGCTCACGACCCGGCGAACGCTCCTATAATTCACCCCTCCACTTT. As protein: CASSRPGERSYNSPLHF. The full variable domain, its missing parts supplied by reference TRBV18 and TRBJ1-6, is NAGVMQNPRHLVRRRGQEARLRCSPMKGHSHVYWYRQLPEEGLKFMVYLQKENIIDESGMPKERFSAEFPKEGPSILRIQQVVRGDSAAYFCASSRPGERSYNSPLHFGNGTRLTVT.

The CDR3 bases are TGTGCCAGCAGCCCTGAACCAAGAGGGGAGCAGTACTTC. Its translation: CASSPEPRGEQYF. The chain uses TRBV7-3 and TRBJ2-7; perhaps TRBD2 as D (5 bases). CDR1 and CDR2 from the germline V gene are SGHTA and FQGTGA. The CDR3 is 13 amino acids. With 5 bases removed from V and 7 bases from J, the gap between germline ends came to 15 bases. Full variable domain (remainder filled in from reference TRBV7-3 and TRBJ2-7): GAGVSQTPSNKVTEKGKYVELRCDPISGHTALYWYRQSLGQGPEFLIYFQGTGAADDSGLPNDRFFAVRPEGSVSTLKIQRTERGDSAVYLCASSPEPRGEQYFGPGTRLTVT.

This sequence joins TRBV29-1 and TRBJ1-1; possibly TRBD1 for D (6 bases). The V and J ends lost 7 bases and 11 bases respectively, with 17 bases between them. Per the germline V gene, CDR1 is SQVTM and CDR2 is ANQGSEA. This CDR3 is 11 amino acids long. The CDR3 here is CSAQQGIVAFF. The CDR3 DNA sequence: TGCAGCGCCCAACAGGGAATCGTGGCTTTCTTT.

This clonotype was seen a few times. V and J are TRBV4-3 and TRBJ2-7; TRBD2 agrees at 10 bases. Per germline, CDR1 LGHNA and CDR2 YSLEER. The junction had 7 bases not matched to a gene; V was cut back by 4 bases and J by 4 bases. CDR3 size: 15 residues. CDR3 sequence reads: CASSPKGLAFYEQYV. For the CDR3, the DNA is TGCGCCAGCAGCCCCAAGGGACTAGCGTTTTACGAGCAGTACGTC.

The chain couples TRBV19 to TRBJ1-1; D ambiguous. CDR1 and CDR2 (germline): LNHDA, SQIVND (reference sequence). V shed 4 bases and J shed 1 base, with 7 bases lying between them. The CDR3 is 13 residues long. The CDR3 coding sequence is TGTGCCAGTAGTACTCAAGGGAACACTGAAGCTTTCTTT. It translates to CASSTQGNTEAFF.

This clonotype has a handful of counts. V and J are TRBV12-3 or TRBV12-4 and TRBJ1-2; no clear D. The CDR3 is made up of 12 amino acids. V lost 7 bases, J lost 4 bases, and 10 bases lay in between. For the CDR3, the DNA is TGTGCCAGCAACCGACGGGGCTATGGCTACACCTTC. The encoded protein is CASNRRGYGYTF.

This clonotype showed up just a few times. In DNA, the CDR3 is TGTGCCAGCGCAAAGGGGACGGGCATTCAGTACTTC. This translates into CASAKGTGIQYF. This rearrangement joins TRBV6-5 to TRBJ2-4; D is possibly TRBD1 or TRBD2 (5 bases each). The V gene lost 8 bases and the J gene lost 9 bases, with 14 bases spanning the gap. Looked up from germline, CDR1 is MNHEY and CDR2 is SVGAGI. The CDR3 covers 12 residues.

This clonotype occurred a few times. V usage is TRBV28 and J usage is TRBJ2-7, with 12 bases identical to TRBD1. This CDR3 region has 14 residues. V gave up 4 bases and J gave up 4 bases; unmatched junction bases: 2. CDR1 and CDR2 from the germline V gene are MDHEN and SYDVKM. In DNA, the CDR3 is TGTGCCAGCAGTTCGGGACAGGGGGCGTACGAGCAGTACGTC. This encodes CASSSGQGAYEQYV.

This clonotype was detected a few times. The chain uses TRBV19 and TRBJ1-4; TRBD1 matches 11 bases. This CDR3 is 15 amino acids long. V lost 5 bases to trimming and J lost 5 bases; unmatched junction nucleotides: 4. CDR1 LNHDA and CDR2 SQIVND come from the germline V gene (reference sequence). The CDR3 DNA reads TGTGCCAGTAGTGTTTGGACAGGGGGCAATGAAAAACTGTTTTTT. It encodes CASSVWTGGNEKLFF. Looking up the rest from reference TRBV19 and TRBJ1-4 gives the full variable domain: DGGITQSPKYLFRKEGQNVTLSCEQNLNHDAMYWYRQDPGQGLRLIYYSQIVNDFQKGDIAEGYSVSREKKESFPLTVTSAQKNPTAFYLCASSVWTGGNEKLFFGSGTQLSVL.

The chain uses TRBV7-3 and TRBJ2-7; D is perhaps TRBD2 (6 bases). Trimming took 3 bases from V and 2 from J, leaving 14 bases between them. Germline CDR1 and CDR2: SGHTA and FQGTGA. This CDR3 has 15 amino acids. The CDR3 DNA is TGTGCCAGCAGCTTCAGCGGGCGAGGCCCCTACGAGCAGTACGTC. Amino acids: CASSFSGRGPYEQYV.

The sample holds a few counts of this clonotype. V is TRBV4-1 and J is TRBJ2-3, with D possibly being TRBD1 or TRBD2 (5 bases each). Between the trimmed V and J ends, which lost 2 bases and 7 bases, there was a span of 13 bases. The CDR3 consists of 14 residues. In germline, CDR1 is MGHRA, CDR2 YSYEKL. This CDR3 is CASSQFGAGNTQYF. Written as DNA, the CDR3 is TGCGCCAGCAGCCAATTCGGGGCCGGGAATACGCAGTATTTT.

The J gene is TRBJ2-1, the V gene TRBV20-1; D may be TRBD2 (5 bases). Trimming took 3 bases from V and 4 from J, leaving 19 bases between them. There are 16 residues in the CDR3. Germline V gene sequence: CDR1 DFQATT, CDR2 SNEGSKA (reference sequence). The CDR3 is CSASTPGSGNYNEQFF. Here the CDR3 DNA reads TGCAGTGCTAGCACCCCGGGGAGCGGTAATTACAATGAGCAGTTCTTC.

The chain uses TRBV6-5 and TRBJ2-1, with unresolved D. Germline V gene lookup returns CDR1 MNHEY and CDR2 SVGAGI. The CDR3 has 14 amino acids. Between the trimmed V and J ends, which lost 5 bases and 3 bases, there was a span of 11 bases. The chain's CDR3 is CASSRKGVYNEQFF. CDR3 coding DNA: TGTGCCAGCAGTCGGAAGGGTGTCTACAATGAGCAGTTCTTC.